One and the same sample provided the 15 T cell receptor beta chains below, sequenced in a study of blood T cell repertoires in COVID-19. Sequenced by immunoSEQ multiplex PCR; TCRdb stores in-frame clones only, minus some. Among approximately 300,000 clones listed, around nine tenths were seen once. The sequenced sample consisted of peripheral blood. The receptors shown here come from a woman between 25 and 40 years old with COVID-19, enrolled during active disease.

The chain employs TRBV6-4 and TRBJ2-3; D is unresolved. This CDR3 region has 15 residues. The V and J ends lost 2 bases and 1 base respectively, with 10 bases between them. Germline V lookup: CDR1 MRHNA, CDR2 SNTAGT. The DNA of the CDR3 is TGTGCCAGCAGTGACGTAGAGTTGGGCACAGATACGCAGTATTTT. This encodes CASSDVELGTDTQYF.

The V call is TRBV10-2, the J call TRBJ1-1; 9 positions agree with TRBD1. The V segment lost 1 base and the J segment 4 bases; nucleotides outside the gene matches: 7. The CDR3 sequence is 16 residues long. From germline, CDR1 is WSHSY and CDR2 SAAADI. This CDR3 reads CASSEWGQGRRTEAFF. CDR3 DNA: TGCGCCAGCAGTGAGTGGGGACAGGGTCGTCGCACTGAAGCTTTCTTT.

The chain uses TRBV19 and TRBJ1-1, with D perhaps matching TRBD1 (5 bases). V gave up 5 bases and J gave up 6 bases, with 13 bases separating them. The CDR3 is made up of 13 amino acids. Per the germline V gene, CDR1 is LNHDA and CDR2 is SQIVND (reference sequence). The CDR3 DNA is TGTGCCAGTAGTGCTACTCAGGGTTCTGAAGCTTTCTTT. Its translation: CASSATQGSEAFF.

This clone was seen a single time. This sequence joins TRBV11-1 and TRBJ2-3; D possibly corresponds to TRBD2 (6 bases). V was shortened by 3 bases and J by 0 bases, with 10 bases between the two germline ends. Germline V gene data show CDR1 as SGHAT and CDR2 as FQDESV (reference sequence). The CDR3 length is 15 residues. The CDR3 sequence is CASSFSGASTDTQYF. The CDR3 bases are TGTGCCAGCAGCTTTAGCGGAGCTAGCACAGATACGCAGTATTTT. Using reference TRBV11-1 and TRBJ2-3 for the parts outside the CDR3, the full variable domain is EAEVAQSPRYKITEKSQAVAFWCDPISGHATLYWYRQILGQGPELLVQFQDESVVDDSQLPKDRFSAERLKGVDSTLKIQPAELGDSAMYLCASSFSGASTDTQYFGPGTRLTVL.

The chain couples TRBV21-1 to TRBJ2-2; TRBD1 is the table's D call, not checked against the DNA. TRBV21-1 counts as a pseudogene. This CDR3 comprises 15 residues. The CDR3 reads CASSKAIQGAGELFF. CDR3 in DNA: TGTGCCAGCAGCAAAGCGATCCAGGGTGCCGGGGAGCTGTTTTTT.

The chain is built from TRBV11-1 and TRBJ2-5; 7 bases match TRBD1. The J segment lost 4 bases and the V segment lost 4 bases, leaving 3 bases of the junction unmatched. Germline CDR1 reads SGHAT; CDR2 reads FQDESV (reference sequence). The CDR3 spans 13 residues. The CDR3 region has the DNA TGTGCCAGCAGCTCGACAGGGTCAGAGACCCAGTACTTC. Its translation: CASSSTGSETQYF.

CDR3 amino acids: CAWSGDGDTGELFF. The CDR3 nucleotides are TGTGCCTGGAGCGGAGACGGGGACACCGGGGAGCTGTTTTTT. The rearrangement links TRBV30 to TRBJ2-2; D is possibly TRBD2 (5 bases). Germline assignment: CDR1 GTSNPN and CDR2 SVGIG (reference sequence). The CDR3 runs 14 residues. Trimming shortened V by 3 bases and J by 3 bases, and 11 bases separated the two germline ends.

This clone is a singleton in its sample. This sequence joins TRBV6-5 and TRBJ1-5; D ambiguous. Germline CDR1 is MNHEY and CDR2 is SVGAGI. CDR3 size: 15 residues. V lost 5 bases and J lost 0, with 11 bases in between. In DNA form, the CDR3 reads TGTGCCAGCAGTCTTGACCAGGCTAGCAATCAGCCCCAGCATTTT. Its translation is CASSLDQASNQPQHF.

V is TRBV28 and J is TRBJ1-2, with D possibly TRBD1 on 5 matching bases. The V end lost 6 bases, the J end lost 4 bases, and 15 bases lay between the germline ends. The CDR3 spans 14 residues. Germline loops: CDR1 MDHEN, CDR2 SYDVKM. CDR3 DNA sequence: TGTGCCAGCAGCCGCGCCGGGGGGAGCTATGGCTACACCTTC. Translated: CASSRAGGSYGYTF.

The J gene is TRBJ2-7, the V gene TRBV15; no reliable D call. The CDR3 spans 16 residues. V shed 1 base and J shed 0 bases, with 13 bases lying between them. Germline V CDR1 and CDR2: LNHNV, YYDKDF (reference sequence). In DNA, the CDR3 is TGTGCCACCAGCAGAGGGTTGGAGCGCACCTCCTACGAGCAGTACTTC. Protein sequence: CATSRGLERTSYEQYF.

The chain recombines TRBV4-3 with TRBJ1-1, with D tentatively TRBD1 (6 bases). V shed 1 base and J shed 5 bases, with 11 bases lying between them. The CDR3 length is 14 residues. Germline-derived CDR1 and CDR2 are LGHNA and YSLEER. CDR3 protein: CASSQGTGWTEAFF. In DNA, the CDR3 is TGCGCCAGCAGCCAAGGAACAGGGTGGACTGAAGCTTTCTTT.

The chain recombines TRBV10-3 with TRBJ2-7, with a possible D match to TRBD2 (7 bases). The CDR3 consists of 14 residues. Per germline, CDR1 ENHRY and CDR2 SYGVKD. Trimming cost V 2 bases and J 3 bases, with 11 bases left between them. CDR3 loop: CAISEGGAYYEQYF. The DNA for the CDR3 is TGTGCCATCAGTGAGGGGGGGGCCTACTACGAGCAGTACTTC.

The V and J genes are TRBV15 and TRBJ2-5; the D gene is possibly TRBD1 (6 bases). Deletions cut 0 bases from V and 5 bases from J, with 16 bases between. CDR1 is LNHNV, CDR2 YYDKDF, per germline (reference sequence). This CDR3 region has 16 residues. The CDR3 DNA is TGTGCCACCAGCAGAGATCTCGACAGGCCAGGGGAGACCCAGTACTTC. As protein: CATSRDLDRPGETQYF.

The table lists this clone with a few counts. This rearrangement joins TRBV27 to TRBJ1-1; D is unclear. This CDR3 is built from 11 residues. Germline V gene lookup returns CDR1 MNHEY and CDR2 SMNVEV (reference sequence). V lost 8 bases to trimming and J lost 4 bases, with 8 bases between them. The DNA of the CDR3 is TGTGCCAGCGCGGGTGGCACTGAAGCTTTCTTT. The encoded protein is CASAGGTEAFF.

The count of this clone is one. The genes are TRBV7-9 and TRBJ2-1, with 12 bases matching TRBD2. The CDR3 consists of 16 residues. The ends lost 1 base at V and 5 bases at J; junction bases unmatched: 3. Germline loops: CDR1 SEHNR, CDR2 FQNEAQ (reference sequence). The CDR3: CASSLVTSGRNNEQFF. Written as DNA, the CDR3 is TGTGCCAGCAGCTTAGTGACTAGCGGGAGAAACAATGAGCAGTTCTTC. Variable domain in full (rest from reference TRBV7-9 and TRBJ2-1): DTGVSQNPRHKITKRGQNVTFRCDPISEHNRLYWYRQTLGQGPEFLTYFQNEAQLEKSRLLSDRFSAERPKGSFSTLEIQRTEQGDSAMYLCASSLVTSGRNNEQFFGPGTRLTVL.